This passage covers 20 T cell receptor beta chains from one sample sequenced in a study of T-cell reconstitution after alpha-beta-depleted transplantation in children. It was with unique molecular identifiers that the TCRbeta library was prepared. TCRdb called the PCR reads again in MiXCR, with one record for every CDR3 protein. The data show about 900,000 distinct CDR3 sequences, 25% to 30% seen once. This specimen was PBMCs, mostly from graft donor cells, taken 360 days after TCRalphabeta/CD19-depleted stem cell transplant. These receptors came from a boy younger than two who had a stem cell transplant for SCID, so the T cells may come from the graft donor.

The V call is TRBV4-1, the J call TRBJ1-5, with D maybe TRBD1 (5 bases). The CDR3 is 16 amino acids. From germline, CDR1 is MGHRA and CDR2 YSYEKL. Trimming took off 0 bases at V and 1 base at J, with 10 bases between the two ends. The CDR3 DNA reads TGCGCCAGCAGCCAAGATGAGCCAGGGAGCAATCAGCCCCAGCATTTT. Protein product: CASSQDEPGSNQPQHF.

The chain employs TRBV4-1 and TRBJ1-6, with 8 bases lining up with TRBD1. V was pared by 0 bases and J by 9 bases, with 22 bases of the junction left unmatched. This CDR3 has 21 residues. Germline V CDR1 and CDR2: MGHRA, YSYEKL. CDR3 sequence (DNA): TGCGCCAGCAGCCAAGACCACCGAGGACAGGGCGCGGTCTTGAGGGCTTCACCCCTCCACTTT. Residues: CASSQDHRGQGAVLRASPLHF.

J is TRBJ2-1 and V is TRBV4-3; D not certain. The CDR3 has 12 residues. The germline CDR1 and CDR2 sequences are LGHNA and YSLEER. V shed 0 bases and J shed 11 bases, with 8 bases lying between them. This CDR3 is CASSQDGGKQFF. DNA of the CDR3: TGCGCCAGCAGCCAAGACGGTGGAAAGCAGTTCTTC.

CDR3 bases: TGTGCCAGCAGTGACCGGACGAAACTGTTTTTT. It codes for CASSDRTKLFF. The chain recombines TRBV2 with TRBJ1-4; D ambiguous. V lost 3 bases and J 11 bases, leaving 7 bases between the germline ends. The CDR3 runs 11 residues. Per the germline V gene, CDR1 is SNHLY and CDR2 is FYNNEI.

As to this clonotype: At one end the junction does not follow the germline gene, possibly because of a read error. This rearrangement joins TRBV7-9 to TRBJ2-3; 11 bases map to TRBD2. The CDR3 length is 17 residues. From germline, CDR1 is SEHNR and CDR2 FQNEAQ (reference sequence). CDR3 protein: CAISLAGGPKFTDTQYF. CDR3 DNA sequence: TGTGCCATCAGCTTAGCGGGGGGGCCCAAATTCACAGATACGCAGTATTTT.

This clonotype was observed a handful of times. The genes are TRBV5-1 and TRBJ1-2; possibly TRBD1 for D (5 bases). CDR1 is SGHRS, CDR2 YFSETQ, per germline. The CDR3 covers 16 residues. The ends were cut back, 1 base at V and 7 bases at J, with 20 bases in the middle. The CDR3 protein is CASSLQATGAPFGYTF. In nucleotides, the CDR3 is TGCGCCAGCAGCTTGCAAGCCACCGGGGCTCCTTTTGGCTACACCTTC.

The chain recombines TRBV25-1 with TRBJ1-2, with a weak D call TRBD1 (5 bases). The germline gives CDR1 MGHDK, CDR2 SYGVNS. CDR3 length: 14 residues. V lost 2 bases to trimming and J lost 2 bases, with 9 bases between them. CDR3 protein: CASSEVGGNYGYTF. CDR3 coding DNA: TGTGCCAGCAGTGAAGTGGGGGGGAACTATGGCTACACCTTC.

The CDR3 is CASSLGRAGGYGYTF. CDR3 nucleotides: TGTGCCAGCAGCTTGGGCAGGGCAGGTGGCTATGGCTACACCTTC. This chain uses TRBV5-5 with TRBJ1-2, with D tentatively TRBD1 (5 bases). V lost 0 bases and J lost 4, with 13 bases in between. The CDR3 has 15 amino acids. Germline CDR1 SGHKS, CDR2 YYEKEE (reference sequence).

V usage is TRBV6-5 and J usage is TRBJ2-3; no clear D gene. Germline lookup yields CDR1 MNHEY and CDR2 SVGAGI. The CDR3 sequence is 14 residues long. The V end was cut by 2 bases, the J end by 2 bases, with 8 bases between. The CDR3 DNA is TGTGCCAGCAGTTACCGGCTTAACACAGATACGCAGTATTTT. Translated: CASSYRLNTDTQYF.

The sample holds a few counts of this clonotype. This sequence joins TRBV18 and TRBJ2-5, with a weak D call TRBD2 (6 bases). The CDR3 sequence is 15 residues long. Per germline, CDR1 KGHSH and CDR2 LQKENI. The ends were cut back, 3 bases at V and 3 bases at J, with 14 bases in the middle. The CDR3 here is CASSPPYPGEETQYF. The CDR3 DNA reads TGTGCCAGCTCACCCCCATATCCGGGAGAAGAGACCCAGTACTTC.

The chain recombines TRBV12-3 or TRBV12-4 with TRBJ2-5, with 14 positions matching TRBD2. After removal of 5 bases from V and 5 bases from J, the junction contained 10 bases not matched to a gene. This CDR3 contains 17 residues. The CDR3 region has the DNA TGTGCCAGCAGTCCGTGGACTAGCGGGGGGCCTCGGGAGACCCAGTACTTC. Its protein product is CASSPWTSGGPRETQYF.

The chain employs TRBV6-6 and TRBJ2-1; D is ambiguous. The length of the CDR3 is 11 residues. Trimming removed 6 bases from V and 5 bases from J, with 5 bases in between. Germline V gene sequence: CDR1 MNHNY, CDR2 SVGAGI (reference sequence). The chain's CDR3 is CASRRDNEQFF. The CDR3 bases are TGTGCCAGCAGGAGAGACAATGAGCAGTTCTTC.

The CDR3 here is CASSGFSGGAGETQYF. The CDR3 coding sequence is TGCGCCAGCAGCGGTTTTAGCGGGGGGGCCGGAGAGACCCAGTACTTC. The chain joins TRBV5-1 to TRBJ2-5; 11 bases match TRBD2. Trimming at V came to 4 bases and at J to 4 bases, leaving 9 bases not matched to a gene. The CDR3 length is 16 residues. CDR1 is SGHRS, CDR2 YFSETQ, per germline.

This rearrangement joins TRBV11-2 to TRBJ2-7; D gene unclear. CDR1 and CDR2 (germline): SGHAT, FQNNGV. CDR3 length: 15 residues. Between the trimmed V and J ends, which lost 0 bases and 2 bases, there was a span of 11 bases. CDR3 sequence: CASSLEDGKAYEQYF. CDR3 in DNA: TGTGCCAGCAGCTTAGAAGACGGTAAAGCCTACGAGCAGTACTTC.

This clonotype was found once. The chain links TRBV20-1 to TRBJ1-1, with D possibly matching TRBD1 (5 bases). The V gene lost 6 bases and the J gene lost 6 bases, with 14 bases spanning the gap. Germline lookup yields CDR1 DFQATT and CDR2 SNEGSKA (reference sequence). The CDR3 is made up of 12 amino acids. The CDR3 protein is CSALNGAAEAFF. DNA for the CDR3: TGCAGTGCCCTCAACGGGGCGGCTGAAGCTTTCTTT.

This clonotype was detected a few times. The J gene is TRBJ2-1, the V gene TRBV6-5; maybe TRBD1 (6 bases). The CDR3 is made up of 13 amino acids. Trimming shortened V by 6 bases and J by 9 bases, and 15 bases separated the two germline ends. CDR1 is MNHEY and CDR2 is SVGAGI in the germline V gene. CDR3 in amino acids: CASRQTGPGEQFF. In DNA, the CDR3 is TGTGCCAGCAGGCAAACAGGGCCCGGTGAGCAGTTCTTC.

The chain links TRBV18 to TRBJ1-6; 12 nucleotides match TRBD1. With V trimmed by 3 bases and J by 9 bases, 6 bases remained unmatched. The CDR3 is made up of 16 amino acids. Germline CDR1 and CDR2: KGHSH and LQKENI. CDR3 bases: TGTGCCAGCTCACCGTTAGGGACAGGGGGCCGTTCACCCCTCCACTTT. Amino acids: CASSPLGTGGRSPLHF. Supplemented by reference TRBV18 and TRBJ1-6, the full variable domain reads NAGVMQNPRHLVRRRGQEARLRCSPMKGHSHVYWYRQLPEEGLKFMVYLQKENIIDESGMPKERFSAEFPKEGPSILRIQQVVRGDSAAYFCASSPLGTGGRSPLHFGNGTRLTVT.

The chain links TRBV5-1 to TRBJ2-3; 7 bases are shared with TRBD1. This CDR3 region has 16 residues. The ends lost 1 base at V and 3 bases at J; junction bases unmatched: 8. Per the germline V gene, CDR1 is SGHRS and CDR2 is YFSETQ. The CDR3 reads CASSLYRTGTTDTQYF. For the CDR3, the DNA is TGCGCCAGCAGCTTGTACAGGACAGGCACTACAGATACGCAGTATTTT.

The gene calls are TRBV9 and TRBJ1-4, with a tentative D call TRBD1 (6 bases). The CDR3 sequence is 15 residues long. CDR1 and CDR2 (germline): SGDLS, YYNGEE. V lost 4 bases, J lost 8 bases, and 18 bases lay in between. CDR3 nucleotide sequence: TGTGCCAGCAGCCCAGCAGGGGACGGATACGAAAAACTGTTTTTT. Protein: CASSPAGDGYEKLFF.

The chain joins TRBV4-1 to TRBJ2-1, with TRBD2 matching over 8 bases. The germline V gene encodes CDR1 MGHRA and CDR2 YSYEKL. The junction had 9 bases not matched to a gene; V was cut back by 5 bases and J by 6 bases. This CDR3 comprises 15 residues. The CDR3 DNA reads TGCGCCAGCAGCGGCAATCCCGGGACTAGCAATGAGCAGTTCTTC. Residues: CASSGNPGTSNEQFF.